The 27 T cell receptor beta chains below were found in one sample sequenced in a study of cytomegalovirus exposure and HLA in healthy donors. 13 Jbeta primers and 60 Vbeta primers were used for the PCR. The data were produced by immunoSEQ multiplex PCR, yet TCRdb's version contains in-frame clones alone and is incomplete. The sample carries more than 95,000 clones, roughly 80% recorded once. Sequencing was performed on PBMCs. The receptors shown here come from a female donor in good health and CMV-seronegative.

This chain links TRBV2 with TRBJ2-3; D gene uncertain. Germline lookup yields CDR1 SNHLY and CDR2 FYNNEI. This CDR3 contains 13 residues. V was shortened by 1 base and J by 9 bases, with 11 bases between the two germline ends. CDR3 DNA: TGTGCCAGCAGTGAAGACCGTCGCCGGACGCAGTATTTT. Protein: CASSEDRRRTQYF.

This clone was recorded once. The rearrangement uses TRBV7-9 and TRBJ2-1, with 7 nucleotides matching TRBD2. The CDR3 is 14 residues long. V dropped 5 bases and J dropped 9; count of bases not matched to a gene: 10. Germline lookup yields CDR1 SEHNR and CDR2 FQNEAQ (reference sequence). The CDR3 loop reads CASSPRDYRVEQFF. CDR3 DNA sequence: TGTGCCAGCAGCCCAAGGGACTATAGGGTTGAGCAGTTCTTC.

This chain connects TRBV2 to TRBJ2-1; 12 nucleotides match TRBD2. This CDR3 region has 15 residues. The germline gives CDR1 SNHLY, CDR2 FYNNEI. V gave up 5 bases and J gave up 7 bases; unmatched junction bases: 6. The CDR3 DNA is TGTGCCAGCAGTCAAACTAGCGGGAGGAATAATGAGCAGTTCTTC. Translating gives CASSQTSGRNNEQFF. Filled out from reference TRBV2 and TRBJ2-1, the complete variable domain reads EPEVTQTPSHQVTQMGQEVILRCVPISNHLYFYWYRQILGQKVEFLVSFYNNEISEKSEIFDDQFSVERPDGSNFTLKIRSTKLEDSAMYFCASSQTSGRNNEQFFGPGTRLTVL.

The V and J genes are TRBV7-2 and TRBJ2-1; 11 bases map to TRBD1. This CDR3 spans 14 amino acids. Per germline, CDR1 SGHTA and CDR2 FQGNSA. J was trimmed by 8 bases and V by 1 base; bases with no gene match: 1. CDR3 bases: TGTGCCAGCAGCTTAGGGACAGGGGGCTATGAGCAGTTCTTC. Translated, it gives CASSLGTGGYEQFF.

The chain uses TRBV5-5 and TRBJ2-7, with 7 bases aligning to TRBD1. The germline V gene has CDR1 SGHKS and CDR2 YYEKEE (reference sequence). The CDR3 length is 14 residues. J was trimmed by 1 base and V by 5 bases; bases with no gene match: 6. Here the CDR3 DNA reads TGTGCCAGCAGTCCATGGGACAGTTCCTACGAGCAGTACTTC. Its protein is CASSPWDSSYEQYF.

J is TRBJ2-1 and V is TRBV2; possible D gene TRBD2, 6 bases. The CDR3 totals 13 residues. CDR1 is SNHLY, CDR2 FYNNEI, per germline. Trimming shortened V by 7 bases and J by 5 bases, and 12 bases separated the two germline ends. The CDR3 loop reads CASKASVNNEQFF. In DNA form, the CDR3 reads TGTGCCAGCAAGGCTAGCGTAAACAATGAGCAGTTCTTC.

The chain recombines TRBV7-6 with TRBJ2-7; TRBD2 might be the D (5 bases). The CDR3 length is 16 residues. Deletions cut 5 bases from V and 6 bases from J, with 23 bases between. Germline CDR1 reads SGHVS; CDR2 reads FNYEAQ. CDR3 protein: CASSKQLGVGPGEQYF. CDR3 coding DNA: TGTGCCAGCAGCAAACAACTCGGGGTGGGCCCAGGCGAGCAGTACTTC.

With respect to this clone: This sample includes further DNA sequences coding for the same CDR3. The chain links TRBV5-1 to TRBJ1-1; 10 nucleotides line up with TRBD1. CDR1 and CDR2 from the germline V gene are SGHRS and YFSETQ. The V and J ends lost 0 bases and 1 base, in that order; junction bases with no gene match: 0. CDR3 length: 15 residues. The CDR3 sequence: CASSLGQGANTEAFF. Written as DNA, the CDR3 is TGCGCCAGCAGCTTGGGACAGGGGGCGAACACTGAAGCTTTCTTT.

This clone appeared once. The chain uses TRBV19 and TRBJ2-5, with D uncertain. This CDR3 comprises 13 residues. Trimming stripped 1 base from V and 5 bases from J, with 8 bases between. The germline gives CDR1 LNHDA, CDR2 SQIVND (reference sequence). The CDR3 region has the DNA TGTGCCAGTAGTATAGGGTTGCGGGAGACCCAGTACTTC. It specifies CASSIGLRETQYF.

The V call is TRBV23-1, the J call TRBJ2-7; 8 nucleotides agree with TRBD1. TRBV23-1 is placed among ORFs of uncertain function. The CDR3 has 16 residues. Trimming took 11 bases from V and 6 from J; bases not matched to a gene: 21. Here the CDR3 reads CAAPSRGPLNLREQYF. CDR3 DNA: TGCGCCGCGCCCTCCAGGGGGCCCCTCAATCTACGCGAGCAGTACTTC.

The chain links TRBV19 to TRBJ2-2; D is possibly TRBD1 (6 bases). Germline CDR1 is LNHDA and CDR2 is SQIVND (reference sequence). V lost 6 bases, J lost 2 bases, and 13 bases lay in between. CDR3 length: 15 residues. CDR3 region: CASSPRTANTGELFF. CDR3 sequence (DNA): TGTGCCAGTAGCCCCCGGACAGCTAACACCGGGGAGCTGTTTTTT.

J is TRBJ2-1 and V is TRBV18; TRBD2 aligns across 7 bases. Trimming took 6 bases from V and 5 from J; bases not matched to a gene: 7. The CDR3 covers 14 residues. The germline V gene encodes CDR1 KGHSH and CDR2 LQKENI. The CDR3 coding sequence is TGTGCCAGCTCTAAGGGACTACAACACAATGAGCAGTTCTTC. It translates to CASSKGLQHNEQFF.

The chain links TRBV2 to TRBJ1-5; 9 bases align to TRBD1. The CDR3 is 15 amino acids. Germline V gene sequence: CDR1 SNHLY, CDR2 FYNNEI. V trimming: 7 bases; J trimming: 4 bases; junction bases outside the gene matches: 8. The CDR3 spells CASKMRGQGNQPQHF. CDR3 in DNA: TGTGCCAGCAAGATGCGCGGACAGGGGAATCAGCCCCAGCATTTT.

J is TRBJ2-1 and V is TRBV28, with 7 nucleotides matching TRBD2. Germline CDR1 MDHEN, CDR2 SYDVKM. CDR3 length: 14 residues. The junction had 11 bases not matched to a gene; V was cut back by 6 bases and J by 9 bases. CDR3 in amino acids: CASRVGGVFSEQFF. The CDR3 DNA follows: TGTGCCAGCAGGGTGGGAGGGGTTTTTAGTGAGCAGTTCTTC.

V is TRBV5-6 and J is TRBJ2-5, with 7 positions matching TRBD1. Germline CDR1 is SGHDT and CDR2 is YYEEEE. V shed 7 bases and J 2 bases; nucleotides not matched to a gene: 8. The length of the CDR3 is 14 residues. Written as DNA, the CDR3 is TGTGCCAGCGACCGGGACAGTCAACAAGAGACCCAGTACTTC. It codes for CASDRDSQQETQYF.

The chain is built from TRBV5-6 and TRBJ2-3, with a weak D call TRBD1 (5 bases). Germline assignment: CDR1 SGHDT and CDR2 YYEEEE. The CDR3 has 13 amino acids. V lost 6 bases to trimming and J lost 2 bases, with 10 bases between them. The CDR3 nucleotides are TGTGCCAGCATCAGGGCAGACACAGATACGCAGTATTTT. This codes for CASIRADTDTQYF.

The CDR3: CASRPGTGAEAFF. CDR3 bases: TGTGCCAGCAGACCTGGGACAGGGGCTGAAGCTTTCTTT. The rearrangement uses TRBV2 and TRBJ1-1, with 10 bases that match TRBD1. Germline V gene sequence: CDR1 SNHLY, CDR2 FYNNEI. There are 13 residues in the CDR3. The V gene end was trimmed by 6 bases and the J gene end by 6 bases; junction bases not matched to a gene: 4.

The CDR3 bases are TGTGCCAGCAGTTTGTACAGGGGAGAGACCCAGTACTTC. It codes for CASSLYRGETQYF. The J gene is TRBJ2-5, the V gene TRBV27, with 7 bases aligning to TRBD1. The V gene's germline CDR1 is MNHEY and CDR2 SMNVEV (reference sequence). The CDR3 spans 13 residues. The ends lost 3 bases at V and 4 bases at J; junction bases unmatched: 2.

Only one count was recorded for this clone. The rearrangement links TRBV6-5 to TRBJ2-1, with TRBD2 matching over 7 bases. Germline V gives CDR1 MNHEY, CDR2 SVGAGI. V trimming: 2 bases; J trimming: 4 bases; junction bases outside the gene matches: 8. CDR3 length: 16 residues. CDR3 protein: CASSYSAYSGYNEQFF. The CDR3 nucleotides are TGTGCCAGCAGTTACAGTGCGTATAGCGGGTACAATGAGCAGTTCTTC.

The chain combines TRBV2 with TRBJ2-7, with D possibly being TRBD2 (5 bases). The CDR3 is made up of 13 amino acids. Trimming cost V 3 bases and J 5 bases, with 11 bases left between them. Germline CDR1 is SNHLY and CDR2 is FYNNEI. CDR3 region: CASSEYGLDEQYF. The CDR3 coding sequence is TGTGCCAGCAGTGAGTATGGACTGGACGAGCAGTACTTC.

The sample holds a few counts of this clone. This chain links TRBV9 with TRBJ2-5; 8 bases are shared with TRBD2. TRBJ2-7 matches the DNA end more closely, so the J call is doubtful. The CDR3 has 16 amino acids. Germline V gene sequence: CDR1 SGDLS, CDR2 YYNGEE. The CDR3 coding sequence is TGTGCCAGCAGCCTTAAAGTAGCGGGAAGGATCTACGAGCAGTACTTC. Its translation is CASSLKVAGRIYEQYF.

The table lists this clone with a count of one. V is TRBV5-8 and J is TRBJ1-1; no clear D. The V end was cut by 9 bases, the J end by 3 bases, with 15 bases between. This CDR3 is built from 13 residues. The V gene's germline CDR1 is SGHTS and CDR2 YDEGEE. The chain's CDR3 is CATIPRQDTEAFF. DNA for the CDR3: TGTGCCACCATCCCTAGGCAAGACACTGAAGCTTTCTTT. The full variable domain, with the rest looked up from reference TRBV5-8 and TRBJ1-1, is EAGVTQSPTHLIKTRGQQATLRCSPISGHTSVYWYQQALGLGLQFLLWYDEGEERNRGNFPPRFSGRQFPNYSSELNVNALELEDSALYLCATIPRQDTEAFFGQGTRLTVV.

The CDR3 spells CASSLLAGDTGELFF. The DNA of the CDR3 is TGTGCCAGCTCACTCCTAGCGGGTGACACCGGGGAGCTGTTTTTT. J is TRBJ2-2 and V is TRBV18; 8 bases match TRBD2. Trimming cost V 4 bases and J 3 bases; bases outside gene matches: 4. The CDR3 length is 15 residues. The V gene's germline CDR1 is KGHSH and CDR2 LQKENI.

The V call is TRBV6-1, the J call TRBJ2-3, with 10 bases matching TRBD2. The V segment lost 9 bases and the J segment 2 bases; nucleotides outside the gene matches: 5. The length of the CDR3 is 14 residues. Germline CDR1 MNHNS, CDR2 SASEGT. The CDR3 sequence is CASPSGGLTDTQYF. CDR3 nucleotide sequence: TGTGCCAGTCCTAGCGGGGGCCTCACAGATACGCAGTATTTT.

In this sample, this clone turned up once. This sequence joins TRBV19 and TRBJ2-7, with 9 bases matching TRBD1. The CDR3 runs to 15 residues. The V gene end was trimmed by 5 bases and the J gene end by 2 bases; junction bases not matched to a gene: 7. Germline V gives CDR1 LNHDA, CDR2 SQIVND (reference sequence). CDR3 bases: TGTGCCAGTAGTTCACGGACAGGGGCAGCCTACGAGCAGTACTTC. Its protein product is CASSSRTGAAYEQYF.

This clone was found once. DNA of the CDR3: TGCGCCAGCAGCCTTAGCGGGGGGGCAACCTATGAGCAGTTCTTC. Translation gives CASSLSGGATYEQFF. This sequence joins TRBV5-1 and TRBJ2-1, with 11 bases fitting TRBD2. Germline values: CDR1 SGHRS, CDR2 YFSETQ. V lost 4 bases and J lost 8; bases outside the gene matches: 8. CDR3 length equals 15 residues.

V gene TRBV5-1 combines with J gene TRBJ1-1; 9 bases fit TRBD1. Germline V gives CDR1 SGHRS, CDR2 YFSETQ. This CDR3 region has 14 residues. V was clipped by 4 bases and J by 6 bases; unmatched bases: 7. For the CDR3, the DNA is TGCGCCAGCAGCCCACGGACAGGGGTCGCTGAAGCTTTCTTT. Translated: CASSPRTGVAEAFF.